Sequencing of this T cell receptor beta chain was carried out in a study of blood T cells in healthy people across ages. Next came a second PCR, run for about 7 to 12 cycles, which used a sample-barcoded 5' primer along with a J-beta primer mix. TCRdb processed the 5' RACE reads anew with MiXCR; each CDR3 protein has one entry. The sample yields more than 700,000 distinct CDR3 sequences, about 48% seen once. The V gene's germline CDR1 is MNHNY and CDR2 SVGAGI (reference sequence). This CDR3 spans 15 amino acids. V shed 6 bases, J shed 11 bases, and the junction held 18 bases outside the gene matches. A minimum of 5.5 micrograms of total RNA was extracted per sample.

The chain carries TRBV6-6 and TRBJ2-5; 7 nucleotides agree with TRBD2. The source is an elderly man in good health. The sequenced sample was blood. CDR3 nucleotide sequence: TGTGCCAGCAGCCGAAAGCGGGATGGGGGTGGTGAGCAGTACTTC. Encoded protein: CASSRKRDGGGEQYF.